A single sample gave rise to the 17 T cell receptor beta chains below, sequenced in a study of identical twins. TCRdb independently ran MiXCR on the 5' RACE reads; one entry per CDR3 protein. The table records some 500,000 distinct CDR3 sequences, 9.6% of them present only once. The same specimen was also included in a second study, on yellow fever vaccine responses in identical twins.

Sequenced: PBMCs. These receptors all come from a woman aged 18 to 35 in good health.

The chain joins TRBV28 to TRBJ2-1; 7 nucleotides align to TRBD1. Germline V lookup: CDR1 MDHEN, CDR2 SYDVKM. This CDR3 spans 15 amino acids. V dropped 5 bases and J dropped 7; count of bases not matched to a gene: 11. CDR3 in DNA: TGTGCCAGCAGTCCGACAGGGTTCGTGTCGAATGAGCAGTTCTTC. This codes for CASSPTGFVSNEQFF.

This clonotype was picked up many times. The rearrangement joins TRBV29-1 to TRBJ2-7, with D perhaps being TRBD1 or TRBD2 (5 bases each). The CDR3 consists of 12 residues. The germline V gene has CDR1 SQVTM and CDR2 ANQGSEA. The V end was cut by 0 bases, the J end by 7 bases, with 10 bases between. CDR3 in DNA: TGCAGCGTTGAAGAACCGGGACGGGAGCAGTACTTC. This codes for CSVEEPGREQYF.

V usage is TRBV20-1 and J usage is TRBJ2-1, with 7 positions matching TRBD2. Trimming cost V 6 bases and J 6 bases; bases outside gene matches: 11. Per germline, CDR1 DFQATT and CDR2 SNEGSKA (reference sequence). This CDR3 is 14 amino acids long. In DNA, the CDR3 is TGCAGTGCCTGGGACTACCGAGGCGGCAATGAGCAGTTCTTC. Its translation is CSAWDYRGGNEQFF.

Concerning this clonotype itself: One junction end disagrees with the germline gene, perhaps due to a read error. The J gene is TRBJ2-7, the V gene TRBV4-1; 10 nucleotides line up with TRBD2. This CDR3 is 16 amino acids long. Germline V gene sequence: CDR1 MGHRA, CDR2 YSYEKL. CDR3 amino acids: CASSQLSGRYSHEQYF. The CDR3 DNA sequence: TGCGCCAGCAGCCAACTTAGCGGGAGGTACTCCCACGAGCAGTACTTC.

In its sample, this clonotype was seen many times. The chain recombines TRBV2 with TRBJ2-1; D gene ambiguous. Germline V lookup: CDR1 SNHLY, CDR2 FYNNEI. The CDR3 runs 14 residues. Trimming left V 6 bases short and J 7 bases short, with 16 bases between. Here the CDR3 DNA reads TGTGCCAGCAGATACGAGAGGTCCGTTAATGAGCAGTTCTTC. Residues: CASRYERSVNEQFF. Based on the CDR3 plus reference TRBV2 and TRBJ2-1, the full variable domain is EPEVTQTPSHQVTQMGQEVILRCVPISNHLYFYWYRQILGQKVEFLVSFYNNEISEKSEIFDDQFSVERPDGSNFTLKIRSTKLEDSAMYFCASRYERSVNEQFFGPGTRLTVL.

The chain carries TRBV5-4 and TRBJ2-5; TRBD2 matches 11 bases. V trimming: 4 bases; J trimming: 5 bases; junction bases outside the gene matches: 7. CDR1 and CDR2 (germline): SGHNT, YYREEE (reference sequence). CDR3 length: 15 amino acids. This chain's CDR3 is CASSQQLAGVETQYF. The CDR3 DNA follows: TGTGCCAGCAGCCAACAACTAGCGGGAGTTGAGACCCAGTACTTC. The variable domain in full, with the rest retrieved from reference TRBV5-4 and TRBJ2-5, is ETGVTQSPTHLIKTRGQQVTLRCSSQSGHNTVSWYQQALGQGPQFIFQYYREEENGRGNFPPRFSGLQFPNYSSELNVNALELDDSALYLCASSQQLAGVETQYFGPGTRLLVL.

The rearrangement uses TRBV29-1 and TRBJ2-1; no clear D gene. CDR3 length: 15 residues. The V gene lost 2 bases and the J gene lost 5 bases, with 16 bases spanning the gap. The germline V gene has CDR1 SQVTM and CDR2 ANQGSEA. This chain's CDR3 is CSVELGKVNDNEQFF. As DNA, the CDR3 is TGCAGCGTTGAACTTGGAAAGGTAAATGACAATGAGCAGTTCTTC.

The chain carries TRBV5-1 and TRBJ2-6; D remains ambiguous. Germline CDR1 reads SGHRS; CDR2 reads YFSETQ. The V gene lost 2 bases and the J gene lost 0 bases, with 18 bases spanning the gap. The CDR3 sequence is 19 residues long. The CDR3 DNA reads as TGCGCCAGCAGCTTTGTCCCAAAGTCAGGTTACTCTGGGGCCAACGTCCTGACTTTC. Translated: CASSFVPKSGYSGANVLTF.

J is TRBJ2-7 and V is TRBV4-3; 7 nucleotides agree with TRBD2. Germline trimming cut 5 bases from V and 0 bases from J; bases unmatched to any gene: 13. The CDR3 spans 17 residues. Germline-derived CDR1 and CDR2 are LGHNA and YSLEER. The CDR3, as DNA: TGCGCCAGCAGCTACCATACCCTAGGCGGGAGCTCCTACGAGCAGTACTTC. Residues: CASSYHTLGGSSYEQYF.

This sequence joins TRBV2 and TRBJ1-1; possibly TRBD1 for D (6 bases). The V and J ends lost 7 bases and 11 bases respectively, with 20 bases between them. This CDR3 has 13 amino acids. CDR1 and CDR2 from the germline V gene are SNHLY and FYNNEI. CDR3 in DNA: TGTGCCAGCATCGAAGAAGGGACAATAAGGGCTTTCTTT. As protein: CASIEEGTIRAFF.

This sequence joins TRBV24-1 and TRBJ2-3, with 10 positions matching TRBD1. V trimming: 10 bases; J trimming: 3 bases; junction bases outside the gene matches: 3. Per the germline V gene, CDR1 is KGHDR and CDR2 is SFDVKD. The CDR3 is 13 amino acids. Written as DNA, the CDR3 is TGTGCCACTGGACAGGGGGATACAGATACGCAGTATTTT. Its protein product is CATGQGDTDTQYF.

There are many counts of this clonotype. This chain links TRBV29-1 with TRBJ2-2, with 8 bases that match TRBD2. The CDR3 consists of 15 residues. After removal of 4 bases from V and 5 bases from J, the junction contained 9 bases not matched to a gene. Per the germline V gene, CDR1 is SQVTM and CDR2 is ANQGSEA. The CDR3 reads CSVGPRGGDTGELFF. The CDR3 DNA reads as TGCAGCGTTGGCCCCCGGGGGGGAGATACCGGGGAGCTGTTTTTT.

This clonotype came up many times. The rearrangement links TRBV20-1 to TRBJ2-3; no reliable D call. The ends were cut back, 3 bases at V and 0 bases at J, with 10 bases in the middle. Germline-derived CDR1 and CDR2 are DFQATT and SNEGSKA (reference sequence). This CDR3 comprises 14 residues. The CDR3 DNA reads as TGCAGTGCTAGGCCTTTGGACAGCACAGATACGCAGTATTTT. It specifies CSARPLDSTDTQYF.

This clonotype has only a few counts. The chain uses TRBV6-1 and TRBJ2-5, with TRBD1 matching 7 bases. This CDR3 spans 15 amino acids. CDR1 and CDR2 (germline): MNHNS, SASEGT. J lost 1 base, V lost 6 bases, and 8 bases had no gene match. CDR3 in DNA: TGTGCCAGCAGACCCCCGGACAGGATCCAAGAGACCCAGTACTTC. This gives the protein CASRPPDRIQETQYF.

This clonotype was seen ten or more times. The chain is built from TRBV7-9 and TRBJ2-2; no reliable D call. Trimming shortened V by 4 bases and J by 5 bases, and 11 bases separated the two germline ends. Germline V gene sequence: CDR1 SEHNR, CDR2 FQNEAQ (reference sequence). The CDR3 loop spans 14 amino acids. The CDR3 DNA reads as TGTGCCAGCAGCTCTGCCGGCGGAACCGGGGAGCTGTTTTTT. Protein product: CASSSAGGTGELFF. Using reference TRBV7-9 and TRBJ2-2 for the parts outside the CDR3, the full variable domain is DTGVSQNPRHKITKRGQNVTFRCDPISEHNRLYWYRQTLGQGPEFLTYFQNEAQLEKSRLLSDRFSAERPKGSFSTLEIQRTEQGDSAMYLCASSSAGGTGELFFGEGSRLTVL.

This clonotype was detected a few times. CDR3 in amino acids: CASSQTSMNTEAFF. Written as DNA, the CDR3 is TGTGCCAGCAGCCAAACCTCCATGAACACTGAAGCTTTCTTT. The V call is TRBV3-1, the J call TRBJ1-1; D remains ambiguous. V lost 2 bases to trimming and J lost 0 bases, with 7 bases between them. CDR1 and CDR2 from the germline V gene are LGHDT and YNNKEL (reference sequence). CDR3 length equals 14 residues.

The chain combines TRBV29-1 with TRBJ2-3, with a tentative D call TRBD2 (6 bases). This CDR3 spans 14 amino acids. The V gene's germline CDR1 is SQVTM and CDR2 ANQGSEA. Trimming took off 3 bases at V and 5 bases at J, with 15 bases between the two ends. The CDR3 DNA follows: TGCAGCGTTGAGCTCATGGCGGGAAGAGATACGCAGTATTTT. Translated: CSVELMAGRDTQYF.